These 6 T cell receptor beta chains share one sample of origin, sequenced in a study of CD8 T cells in Susac syndrome. Random hexamers primed reverse transcription of roughly 0.45 to 1 ug RNA. TCRdb re-called the immunoSEQ multiplex PCR reads through MiXCR, storing one row per CDR3 protein. The table lists 95,000 to 150,000 distinct CDR3 sequences, over 90% of them singletons, with about 0.28% in the top ten. Sequencing was carried out using CD8+ T cells from PBMCs. These receptors originate from a human donor with Susac syndrome.

The chain uses TRBV15 and TRBJ2-1; D uncertain. V shed 5 bases and J shed 13 bases, with 15 bases lying between them. Germline V gives CDR1 LNHNV, CDR2 YYDKDF (reference sequence). The CDR3 sequence is 12 residues long. The CDR3 is CATSGRAPKQFF. DNA of the CDR3: TGTGCCACCAGCGGCCGGGCCCCCAAACAGTTCTTC.

V gene TRBV4-1 combines with J gene TRBJ2-2; 12 bases fit TRBD1. The CDR3 runs to 17 residues. CDR1 MGHRA and CDR2 YSYEKL come from the germline V gene. V was pared by 1 base and J by 3 bases, with 3 bases of the junction left unmatched. This chain's CDR3 is CASSQGGTGGYTGELFF. The CDR3 bases are TGCGCCAGCAGCCAAGGCGGGACAGGGGGCTACACCGGGGAGCTGTTTTTT.

In its sample, this clonotype was seen a few times. The CDR3 DNA reads TGTGCCAGCAGTCCTATAAATAGCAATCAGCCCCAGCATTTT. Translation: CASSPINSNQPQHF. The chain uses TRBV6-5 and TRBJ1-5, with D unresolved. This CDR3 comprises 14 residues. With 5 bases removed from V and 0 bases from J, the gap between germline ends came to 8 bases. Germline V gene data show CDR1 as MNHEY and CDR2 as SVGAGI.

The chain links TRBV7-3 to TRBJ1-2; D not certain. The CDR3 extends over 13 amino acids. V was trimmed by 5 bases and J by 8 bases, leaving 15 bases between them. Germline-derived CDR1 and CDR2 are SGHTA and FQGTGA. The CDR3 protein is CASSPPTASGYTF. CDR3 nucleotide sequence: TGTGCCAGCAGCCCCCCCACAGCATCCGGCTACACCTTC. Based on the CDR3 plus reference TRBV7-3 and TRBJ1-2, the full variable domain is GAGVSQTPSNKVTEKGKYVELRCDPISGHTALYWYRQSLGQGPEFLIYFQGTGAADDSGLPNDRFFAVRPEGSVSTLKIQRTERGDSAVYLCASSPPTASGYTFGSGTRLTVV.

This clonotype was recorded only once. V gene TRBV5-4 combines with J gene TRBJ1-4, with D uncertain. CDR1 and CDR2 from the germline V gene are SGHNT and YYREEE (reference sequence). The germline V and J ends were trimmed by 4 bases and 1 base, with 8 bases remaining between them. The CDR3 has 14 amino acids. This chain's CDR3 is CASSLGETNEKLFF. CDR3 bases: TGTGCCAGCAGCCTGGGAGAAACTAATGAAAAACTGTTTTTT.

A word on this clonotype: An end of the junction differs from the germline gene, which may be a read error. This chain connects TRBV7-9 to TRBJ2-5; 7 bases agree with TRBD1. Germline lookup yields CDR1 SEHNR and CDR2 FQNEAQ (reference sequence). This CDR3 region has 15 residues. In DNA, the CDR3 is TGTGCCAGCAGTCATCCCCCACGACAGGGAGAGGCCCAGTACTTC. Translation: CASSHPPRQGEAQYF.